This TCR beta chain emerged from a study of blood T cell repertoires in COVID-19. Study background: Collection of acute and convalescent COVID-19 samples took place in the United States, Italy and Spain. From T cells, B-cell-depleted T cells, or PBMCs came the material, which was cDNA or gDNA.

Original handling: Nucleated cell number was recorded as an estimate derived from reference gene primer amplification. Clones were sequenced by immunoSEQ multiplex PCR, and TCRdb holds only the in-frame ones, with some missing. The DNA gave D and trimming, while V, J and clone size come from that table. The sample holds about 310,000 clones, about nine tenths seen once. This clonotype was sampled from a man over 45 with active or convalescent COVID-19. The sample was peripheral blood.

The CDR3 reads CASSPNARGTDTQYF. In DNA, the CDR3 is TGTGCCAGCAGCCCAAATGCCCGGGGAACAGATACGCAGTATTTT. This chain joins TRBV7-9 and TRBJ2-3; D possibly corresponds to TRBD2 (5 bases). CDR3 size: 15 residues. CDR1 SEHNR and CDR2 FQNEAQ come from the germline V gene (reference sequence). The V end was cut by 5 bases, the J end by 3 bases, with 15 bases between.